The clone carrying this T cell receptor beta chain showed up many times. What it recognizes is unknown. This sample is drawn from a study of T cell repertoires in cytomegalovirus infection. Study background: Signatures in public TCR beta sequences pointed to both CMV infection and matching HLA type. Study-wide results and caveats: It was HLA-C-restricted CMV-specific TCR beta clonotypes that dominated the response ex vivo. Individuals carrying CMV plus the relevant HLA were identified by cumulative frequency of public TCR beta families.

TCRdb fed the reads into MiXCR, producing one record per CDR3 protein. The repertoire holds 200,000 to 300,000 distinct CDR3 sequences, with approximately 7% as singletons. This CDR3 has 16 residues. Trimming pared 2 bases from V and 7 bases from J, leaving 20 bases between. The germline gives CDR1 SGHTA, CDR2 FQGNSA. This chain uses TRBV7-2 with TRBJ1-1; tentatively, D is TRBD1 (6 bases). The sequenced sample was PBMCs. The clonotype originates from a human donor in good health (CMV status not recorded). Some clones in this sample may be carry-over from other donors' samples. The CDR3 DNA sequence: TGTGCCAGCAGCTTAAATAGGTCCGGGGGCGGGGGTGAAGCTTTCTTT. Translating it yields CASSLNRSGGGGEAFF.